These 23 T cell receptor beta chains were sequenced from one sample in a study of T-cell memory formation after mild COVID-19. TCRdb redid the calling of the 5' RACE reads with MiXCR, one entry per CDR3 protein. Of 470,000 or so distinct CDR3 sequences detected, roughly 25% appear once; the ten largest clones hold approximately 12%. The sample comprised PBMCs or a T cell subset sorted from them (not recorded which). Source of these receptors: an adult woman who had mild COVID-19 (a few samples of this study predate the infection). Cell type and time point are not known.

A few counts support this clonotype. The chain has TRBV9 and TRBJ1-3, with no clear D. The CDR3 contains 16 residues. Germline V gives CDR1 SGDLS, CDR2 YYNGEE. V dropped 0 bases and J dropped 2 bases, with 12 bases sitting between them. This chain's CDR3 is CASSVESGIAGNTIYF. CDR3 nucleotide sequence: TGTGCCAGCAGCGTAGAATCAGGAATTGCTGGAAACACCATATATTTT.

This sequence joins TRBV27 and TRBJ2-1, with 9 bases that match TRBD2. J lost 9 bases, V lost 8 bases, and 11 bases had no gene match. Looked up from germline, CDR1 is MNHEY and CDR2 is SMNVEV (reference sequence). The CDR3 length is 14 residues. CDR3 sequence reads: CASGFLAGRGEQFF. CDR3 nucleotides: TGTGCCAGCGGCTTTCTAGCGGGGCGGGGTGAGCAGTTCTTC.

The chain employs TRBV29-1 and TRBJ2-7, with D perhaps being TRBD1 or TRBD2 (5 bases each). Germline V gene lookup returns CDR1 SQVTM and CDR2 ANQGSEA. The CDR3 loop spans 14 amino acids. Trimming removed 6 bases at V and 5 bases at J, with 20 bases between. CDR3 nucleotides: TGCAGCGTGTGGGGGATGAGGAGCCTCCACGAGCAGTACTTC. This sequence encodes CSVWGMRSLHEQYF.

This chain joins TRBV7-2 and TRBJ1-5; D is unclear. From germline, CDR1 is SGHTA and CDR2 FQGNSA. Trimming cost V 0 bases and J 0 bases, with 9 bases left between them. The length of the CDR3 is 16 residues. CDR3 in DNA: TGTGCCAGCAGCTTAGCGACGGGAAATAGCAATCAGCCCCAGCATTTT. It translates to CASSLATGNSNQPQHF.

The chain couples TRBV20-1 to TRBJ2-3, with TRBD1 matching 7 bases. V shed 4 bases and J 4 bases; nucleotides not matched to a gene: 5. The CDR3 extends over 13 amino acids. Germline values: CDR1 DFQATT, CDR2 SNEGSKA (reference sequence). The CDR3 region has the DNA TGCAGTGCTAACCTCGACAGGGCAGATACGCAGTATTTT. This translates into CSANLDRADTQYF.

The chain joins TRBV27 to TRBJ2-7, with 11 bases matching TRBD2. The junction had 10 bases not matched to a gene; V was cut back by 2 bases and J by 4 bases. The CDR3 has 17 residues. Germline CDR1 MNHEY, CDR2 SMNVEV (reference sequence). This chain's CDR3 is CASSLKYSGRALYEQYF. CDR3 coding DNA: TGTGCCAGCAGTTTAAAGTATAGCGGGAGGGCTTTGTACGAGCAGTACTTC.

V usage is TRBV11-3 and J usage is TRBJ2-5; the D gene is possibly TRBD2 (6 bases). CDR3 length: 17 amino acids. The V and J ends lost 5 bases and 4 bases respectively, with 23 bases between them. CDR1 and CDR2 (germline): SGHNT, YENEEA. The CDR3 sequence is CASSTRGRGIGGETQYF. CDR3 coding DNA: TGTGCCAGCAGCACACGTGGTAGGGGAATCGGGGGAGAGACCCAGTACTTC.

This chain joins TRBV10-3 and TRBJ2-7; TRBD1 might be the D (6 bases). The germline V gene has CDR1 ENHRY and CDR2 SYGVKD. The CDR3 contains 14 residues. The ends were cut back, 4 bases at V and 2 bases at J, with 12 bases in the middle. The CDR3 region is CAISGRDTTYEQYF. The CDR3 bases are TGTGCCATCAGTGGCCGGGACACGACCTACGAGCAGTACTTC.

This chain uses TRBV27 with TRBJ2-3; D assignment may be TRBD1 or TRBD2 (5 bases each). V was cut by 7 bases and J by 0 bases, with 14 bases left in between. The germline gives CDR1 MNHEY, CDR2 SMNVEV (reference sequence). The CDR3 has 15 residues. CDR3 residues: CASTVGGYSTDTQYF. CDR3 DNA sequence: TGTGCCAGCACTGTTGGGGGATACAGCACAGATACGCAGTATTTT.

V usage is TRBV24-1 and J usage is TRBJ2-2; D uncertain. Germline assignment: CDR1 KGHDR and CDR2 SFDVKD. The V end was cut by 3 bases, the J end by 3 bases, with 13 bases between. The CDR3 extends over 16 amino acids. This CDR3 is CATSDQRMGYTGELFF. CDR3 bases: TGTGCCACCAGTGATCAGCGTATGGGTTACACCGGGGAGCTGTTTTTT.

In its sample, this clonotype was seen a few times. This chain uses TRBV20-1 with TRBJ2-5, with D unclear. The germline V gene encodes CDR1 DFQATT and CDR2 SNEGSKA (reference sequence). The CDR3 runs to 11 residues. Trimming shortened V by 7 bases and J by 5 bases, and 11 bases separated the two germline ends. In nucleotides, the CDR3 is TGCAGTGGTACACATTCGGAGACCCAGTACTTC. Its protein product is CSGTHSETQYF.

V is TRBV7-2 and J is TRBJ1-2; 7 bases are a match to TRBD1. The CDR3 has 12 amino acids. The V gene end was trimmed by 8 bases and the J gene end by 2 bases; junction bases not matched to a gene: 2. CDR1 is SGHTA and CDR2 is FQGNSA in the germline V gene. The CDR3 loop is CASQGQNYGYTF. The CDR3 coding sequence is TGTGCCAGCCAGGGACAGAACTATGGCTACACCTTC.

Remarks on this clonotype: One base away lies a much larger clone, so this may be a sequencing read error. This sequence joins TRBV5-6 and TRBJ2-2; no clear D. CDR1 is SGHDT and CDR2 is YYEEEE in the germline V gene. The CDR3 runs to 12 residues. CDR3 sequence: CSSSWDTGELFF. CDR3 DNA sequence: TGTTCCAGCAGTTGGGACACCGGGGAGCTGTTTTTT.

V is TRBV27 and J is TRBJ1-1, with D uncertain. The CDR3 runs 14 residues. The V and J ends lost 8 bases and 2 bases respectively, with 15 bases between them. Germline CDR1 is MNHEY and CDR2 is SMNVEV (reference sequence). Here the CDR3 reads CASARGIPNTEAFF. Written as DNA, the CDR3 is TGTGCCAGCGCACGGGGAATCCCCAACACTGAAGCTTTCTTT.

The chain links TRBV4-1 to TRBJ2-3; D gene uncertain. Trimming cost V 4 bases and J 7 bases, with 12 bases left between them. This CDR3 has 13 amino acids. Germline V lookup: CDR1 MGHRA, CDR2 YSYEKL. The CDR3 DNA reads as TGCGCCAGCAGCCCAGCGAGACGTAATACGCAGTATTTT. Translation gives CASSPARRNTQYF.

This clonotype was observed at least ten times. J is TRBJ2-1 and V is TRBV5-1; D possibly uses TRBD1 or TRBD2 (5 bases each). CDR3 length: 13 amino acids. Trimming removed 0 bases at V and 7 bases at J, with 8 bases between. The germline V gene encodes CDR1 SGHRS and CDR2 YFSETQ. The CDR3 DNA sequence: TGCGCCAGCAGCTTGGGTTGGGGGAATGAGCAGTTCTTC. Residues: CASSLGWGNEQFF.

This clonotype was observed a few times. CDR3 residues: CASSEQGRTEAFF. The CDR3 DNA reads TGCGCCAGCAGTGAACAGGGACGGACTGAAGCTTTCTTT. The J gene is TRBJ1-1, the V gene TRBV10-2; maybe TRBD1 (6 bases). The CDR3 spans 13 residues. V lost 3 bases and J 5 bases, leaving 10 bases between the germline ends. Germline values: CDR1 WSHSY, CDR2 SAAADI.

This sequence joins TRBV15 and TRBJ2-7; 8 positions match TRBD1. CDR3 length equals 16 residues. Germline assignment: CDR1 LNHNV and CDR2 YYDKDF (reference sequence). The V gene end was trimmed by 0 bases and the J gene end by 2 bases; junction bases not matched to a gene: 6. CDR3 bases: TGTGCCACCAGCAGAGATCGTCCGGACAGGGCCTACGAGCAGTACTTC. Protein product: CATSRDRPDRAYEQYF.

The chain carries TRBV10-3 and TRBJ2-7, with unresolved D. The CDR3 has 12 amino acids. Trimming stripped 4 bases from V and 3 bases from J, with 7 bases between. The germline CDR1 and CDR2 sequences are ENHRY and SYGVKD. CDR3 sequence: CAISADGYEQYF. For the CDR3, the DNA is TGTGCCATCAGTGCAGACGGCTACGAGCAGTACTTC.

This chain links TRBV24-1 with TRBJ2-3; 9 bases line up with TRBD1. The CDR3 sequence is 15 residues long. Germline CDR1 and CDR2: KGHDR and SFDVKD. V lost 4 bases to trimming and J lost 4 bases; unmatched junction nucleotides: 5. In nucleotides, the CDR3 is TGTGCCACCAGTGACCGACAGGGGGTCGCAGATACGCAGTATTTT. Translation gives CATSDRQGVADTQYF.

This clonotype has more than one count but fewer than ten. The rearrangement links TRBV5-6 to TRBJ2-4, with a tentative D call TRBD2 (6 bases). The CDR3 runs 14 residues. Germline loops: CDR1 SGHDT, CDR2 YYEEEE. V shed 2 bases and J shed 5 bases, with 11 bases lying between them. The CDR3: CASSFRWGENIQYF. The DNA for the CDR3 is TGTGCCAGCAGCTTCCGGTGGGGGGAAAACATTCAGTACTTC.

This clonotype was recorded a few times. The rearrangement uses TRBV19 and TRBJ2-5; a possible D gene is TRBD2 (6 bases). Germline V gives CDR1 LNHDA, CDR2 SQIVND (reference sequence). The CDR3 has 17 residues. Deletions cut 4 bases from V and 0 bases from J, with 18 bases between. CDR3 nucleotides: TGTGCCAGTAGTACCTTCGAGTCGACGGGGGACCAAGAGACCCAGTACTTC. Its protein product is CASSTFESTGDQETQYF.

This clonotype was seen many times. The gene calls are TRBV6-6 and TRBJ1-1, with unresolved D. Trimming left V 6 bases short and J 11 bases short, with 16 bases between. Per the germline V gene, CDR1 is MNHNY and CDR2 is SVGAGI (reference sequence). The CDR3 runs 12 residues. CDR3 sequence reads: CASRTDVGGAFF. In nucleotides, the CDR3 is TGTGCCAGCAGGACGGACGTCGGAGGGGCTTTCTTT.